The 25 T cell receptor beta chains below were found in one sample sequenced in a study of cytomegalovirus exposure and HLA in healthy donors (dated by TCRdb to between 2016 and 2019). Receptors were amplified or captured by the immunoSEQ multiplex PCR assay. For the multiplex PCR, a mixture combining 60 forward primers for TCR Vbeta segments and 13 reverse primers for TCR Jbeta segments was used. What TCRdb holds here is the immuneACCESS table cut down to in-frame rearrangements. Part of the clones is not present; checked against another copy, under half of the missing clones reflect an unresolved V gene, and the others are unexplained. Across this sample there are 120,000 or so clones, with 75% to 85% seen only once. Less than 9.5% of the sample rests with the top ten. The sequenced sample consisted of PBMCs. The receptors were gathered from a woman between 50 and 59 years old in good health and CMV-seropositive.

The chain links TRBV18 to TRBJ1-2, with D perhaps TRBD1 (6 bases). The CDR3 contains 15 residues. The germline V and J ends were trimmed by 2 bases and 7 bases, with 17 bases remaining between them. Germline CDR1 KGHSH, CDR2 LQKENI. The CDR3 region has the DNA TGTGCCAGCTCACCAGTGCACCGGGAAGGGGGTGGCTACACCTTC. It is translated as CASSPVHREGGGYTF.

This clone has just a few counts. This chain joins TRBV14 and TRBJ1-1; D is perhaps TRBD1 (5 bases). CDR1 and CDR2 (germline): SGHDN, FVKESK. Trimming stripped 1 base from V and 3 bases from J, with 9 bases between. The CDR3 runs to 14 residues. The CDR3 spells CASSQASGYTEAFF. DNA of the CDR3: TGTGCCAGCAGCCAAGCCTCAGGGTACACTGAAGCTTTCTTT.

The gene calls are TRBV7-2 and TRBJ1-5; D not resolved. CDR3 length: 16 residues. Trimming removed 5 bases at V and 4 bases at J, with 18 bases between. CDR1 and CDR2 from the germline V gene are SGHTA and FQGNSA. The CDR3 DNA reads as TGTGCCAGCAGCCCCACGGCGGGGTTGTCGAATCAGCCCCAGCATTTT. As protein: CASSPTAGLSNQPQHF.

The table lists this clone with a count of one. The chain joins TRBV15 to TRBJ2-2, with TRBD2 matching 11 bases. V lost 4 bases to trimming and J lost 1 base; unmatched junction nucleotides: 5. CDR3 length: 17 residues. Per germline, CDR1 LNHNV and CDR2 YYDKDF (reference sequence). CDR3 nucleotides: TGTGCCACCAGCATGTCAGGACTAGCGGGGAACACCGGGGAGCTGTTTTTT. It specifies CATSMSGLAGNTGELFF. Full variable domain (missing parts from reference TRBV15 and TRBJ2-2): DAMVIQNPRYQVTQFGKPVTLSCSQTLNHNVMYWYQQKSSQAPKLLFHYYDKDFNNEADTPDNFQSRRPNTSFCFLDIRSPGLGDTAMYLCATSMSGLAGNTGELFFGEGSRLTVL.

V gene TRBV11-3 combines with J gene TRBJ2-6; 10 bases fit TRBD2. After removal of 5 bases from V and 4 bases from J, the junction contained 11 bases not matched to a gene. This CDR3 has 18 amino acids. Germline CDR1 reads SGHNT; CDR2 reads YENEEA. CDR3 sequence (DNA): TGTGCCAGCAGCCCTCTCCGCAGCGGGGGGGGAGGGGCCAACGTCCTGACTTTC. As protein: CASSPLRSGGGGANVLTF.

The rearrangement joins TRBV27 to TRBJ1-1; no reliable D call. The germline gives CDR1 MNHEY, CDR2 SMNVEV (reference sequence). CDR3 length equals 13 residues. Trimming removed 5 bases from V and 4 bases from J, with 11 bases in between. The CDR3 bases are TGTGCCAGCAGTGGAAAGCCAGGCACTGAAGCTTTCTTT. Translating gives CASSGKPGTEAFF.

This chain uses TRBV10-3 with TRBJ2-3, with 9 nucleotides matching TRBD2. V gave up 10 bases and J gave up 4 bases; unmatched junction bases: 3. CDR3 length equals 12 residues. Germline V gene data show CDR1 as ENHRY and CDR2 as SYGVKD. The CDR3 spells CASGGDADTQYF. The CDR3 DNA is TGTGCCAGCGGGGGGGATGCAGATACGCAGTATTTT.

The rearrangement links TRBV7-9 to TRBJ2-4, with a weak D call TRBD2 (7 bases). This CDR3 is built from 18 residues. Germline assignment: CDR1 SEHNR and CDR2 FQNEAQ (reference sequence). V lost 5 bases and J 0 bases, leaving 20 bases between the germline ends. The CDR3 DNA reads TGTGCCAGCAGCGGGGGGGCGGGGTCATCGTTAGCCAAAAACATTCAGTACTTC. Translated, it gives CASSGGAGSSLAKNIQYF.

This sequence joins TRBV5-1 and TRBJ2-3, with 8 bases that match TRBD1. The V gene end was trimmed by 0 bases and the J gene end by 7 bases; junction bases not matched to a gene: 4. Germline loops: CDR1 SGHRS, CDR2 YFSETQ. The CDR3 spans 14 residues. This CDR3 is CASSLGDRGNTQYF. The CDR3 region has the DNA TGCGCCAGCAGCTTGGGCGACAGGGGAAATACGCAGTATTTT.

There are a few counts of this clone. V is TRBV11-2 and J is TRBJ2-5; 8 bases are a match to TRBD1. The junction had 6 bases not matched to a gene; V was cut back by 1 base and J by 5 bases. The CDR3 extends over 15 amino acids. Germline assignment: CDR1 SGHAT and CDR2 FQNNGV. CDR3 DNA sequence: TGTGCCAGCAGCTTAGGGCCGGACAGGGTCGAGACCCAGTACTTC. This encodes CASSLGPDRVETQYF.

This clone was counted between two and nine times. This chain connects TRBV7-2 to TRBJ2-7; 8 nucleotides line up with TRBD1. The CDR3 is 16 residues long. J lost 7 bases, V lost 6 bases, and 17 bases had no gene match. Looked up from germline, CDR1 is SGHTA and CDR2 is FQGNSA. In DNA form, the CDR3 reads TGTGCCAGCAGTCCAGGGGGCGGGGCCGCCGGGGAGGAGCAGTACTTC. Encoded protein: CASSPGGGAAGEEQYF.

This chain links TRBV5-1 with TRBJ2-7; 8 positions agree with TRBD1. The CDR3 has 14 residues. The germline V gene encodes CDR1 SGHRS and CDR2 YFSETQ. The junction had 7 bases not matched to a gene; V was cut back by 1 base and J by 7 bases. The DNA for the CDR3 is TGCGCCAGCAGCTTGTTGCAGGGGGCGGGGGAGCAGTACTTC. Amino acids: CASSLLQGAGEQYF.

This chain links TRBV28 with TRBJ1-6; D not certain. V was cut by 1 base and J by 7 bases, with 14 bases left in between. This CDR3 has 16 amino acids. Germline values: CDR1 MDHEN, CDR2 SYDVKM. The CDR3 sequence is CASSLSSPFVNSPLHF. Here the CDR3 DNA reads TGTGCCAGCAGTTTATCCTCCCCTTTCGTCAATTCACCCCTCCACTTT.

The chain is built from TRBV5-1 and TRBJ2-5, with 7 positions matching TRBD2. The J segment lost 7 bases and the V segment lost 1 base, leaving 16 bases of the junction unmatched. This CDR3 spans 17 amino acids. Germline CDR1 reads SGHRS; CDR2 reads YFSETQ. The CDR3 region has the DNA TGCGCCAGCAGCTTGAATACGCCCGGGGGAGGGGAGTGGACCCAGTACTTC. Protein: CASSLNTPGGGEWTQYF. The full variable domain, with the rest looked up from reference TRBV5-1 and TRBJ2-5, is KAGVTQTPRYLIKTRGQQVTLSCSPISGHRSVSWYQQTPGQGLQFLFEYFSETQRNKGNFPGRFSGRQFSNSRSEMNVSTLELGDSALYLCASSLNTPGGGEWTQYFGPGTRLLVL.

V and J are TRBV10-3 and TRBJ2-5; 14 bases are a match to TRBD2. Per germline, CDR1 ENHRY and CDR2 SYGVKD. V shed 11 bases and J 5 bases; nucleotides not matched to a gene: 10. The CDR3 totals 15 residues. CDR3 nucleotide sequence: TGTGCCTCCAGGACTAGCGGGGGGCGGTGGGAGACCCAGTACTTC. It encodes CASRTSGGRWETQYF.

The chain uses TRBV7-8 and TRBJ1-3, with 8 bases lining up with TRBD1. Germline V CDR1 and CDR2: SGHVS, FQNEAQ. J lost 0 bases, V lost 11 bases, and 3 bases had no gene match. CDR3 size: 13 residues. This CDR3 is CAGGTGSGNTIYF. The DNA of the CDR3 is TGTGCCGGAGGGACAGGCTCTGGAAACACCATATATTTT.

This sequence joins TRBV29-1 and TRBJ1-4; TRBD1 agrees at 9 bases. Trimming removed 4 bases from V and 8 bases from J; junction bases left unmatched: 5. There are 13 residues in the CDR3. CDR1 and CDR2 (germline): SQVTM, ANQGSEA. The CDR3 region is CSVVSDRGEKLFF. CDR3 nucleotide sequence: TGCAGCGTTGTTTCGGACAGGGGCGAAAAACTGTTTTTT. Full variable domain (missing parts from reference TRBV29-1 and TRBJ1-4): SAVISQKPSRDICQRGTSLTIQCQVDSQVTMMFWYRQQPGQSLTLIATANQGSEATYESGFVIDKFPISRPNLTFSTLTVSNMSPEDSSIYLCSVVSDRGEKLFFGSGTQLSVL.

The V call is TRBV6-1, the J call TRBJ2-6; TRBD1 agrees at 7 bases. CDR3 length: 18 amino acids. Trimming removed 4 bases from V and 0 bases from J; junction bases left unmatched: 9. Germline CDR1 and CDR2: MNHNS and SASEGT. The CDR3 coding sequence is TGTGCCAGCAGTGGGGGACAGTCGGGATCCTCTGGGGCCAACGTCCTGACTTTC. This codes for CASSGGQSGSSGANVLTF.

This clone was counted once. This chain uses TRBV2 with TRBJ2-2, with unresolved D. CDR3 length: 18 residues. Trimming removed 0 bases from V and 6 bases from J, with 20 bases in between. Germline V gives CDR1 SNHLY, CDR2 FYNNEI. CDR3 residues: CASSEARVSRLSAGELFF. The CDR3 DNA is TGTGCCAGCAGTGAAGCGCGCGTTAGTCGGTTAAGTGCCGGGGAGCTGTTTTTT.

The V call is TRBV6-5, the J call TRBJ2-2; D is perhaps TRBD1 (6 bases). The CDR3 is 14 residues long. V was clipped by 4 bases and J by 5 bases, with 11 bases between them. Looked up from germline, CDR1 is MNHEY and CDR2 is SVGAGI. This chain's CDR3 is CASSSLQGTGELFF. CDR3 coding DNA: TGTGCCAGCAGTTCGTTACAGGGTACCGGGGAGCTGTTTTTT.

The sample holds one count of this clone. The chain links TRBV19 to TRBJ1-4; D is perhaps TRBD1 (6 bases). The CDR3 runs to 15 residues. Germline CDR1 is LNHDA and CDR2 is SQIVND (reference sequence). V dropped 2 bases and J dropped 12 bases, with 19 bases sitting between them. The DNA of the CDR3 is TGTGCCAGTAGTATACAGCACAGGGAGAGCGAAGAACTGTTTTTT. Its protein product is CASSIQHRESEELFF.

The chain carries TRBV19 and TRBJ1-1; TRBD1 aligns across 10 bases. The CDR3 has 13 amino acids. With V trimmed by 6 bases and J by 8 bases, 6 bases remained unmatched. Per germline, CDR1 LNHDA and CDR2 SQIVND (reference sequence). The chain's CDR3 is CASRTRDRGEAFF. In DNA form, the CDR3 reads TGTGCCAGTAGGACCCGGGACAGGGGAGAAGCTTTCTTT.

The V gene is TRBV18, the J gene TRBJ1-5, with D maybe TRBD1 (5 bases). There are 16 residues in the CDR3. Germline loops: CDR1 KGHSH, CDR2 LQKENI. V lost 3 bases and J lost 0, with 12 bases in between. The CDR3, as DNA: TGTGCCAGCTCACCGGAGCAGGGTGCTAGCAATCAGCCCCAGCATTTT. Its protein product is CASSPEQGASNQPQHF.

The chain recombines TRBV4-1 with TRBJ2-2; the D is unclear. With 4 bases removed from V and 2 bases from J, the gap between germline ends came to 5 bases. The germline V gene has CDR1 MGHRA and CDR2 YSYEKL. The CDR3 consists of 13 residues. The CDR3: CASSPLNTGELFF. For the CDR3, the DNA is TGCGCCAGCAGCCCCTTAAACACCGGGGAGCTGTTTTTT.

CDR3 residues: CASSPPGRLPLEQYF. In DNA form, the CDR3 reads TGTGCCAGCAGTCCCCCAGGGAGGTTGCCCCTCGAGCAGTACTTC. V usage is TRBV6-6 and J usage is TRBJ2-7, with D perhaps matching TRBD2 (6 bases). Deletions cut 5 bases from V and 6 bases from J, with 20 bases between. The CDR3 totals 15 residues. Germline V CDR1 and CDR2: MNHNY, SVGAGI (reference sequence).